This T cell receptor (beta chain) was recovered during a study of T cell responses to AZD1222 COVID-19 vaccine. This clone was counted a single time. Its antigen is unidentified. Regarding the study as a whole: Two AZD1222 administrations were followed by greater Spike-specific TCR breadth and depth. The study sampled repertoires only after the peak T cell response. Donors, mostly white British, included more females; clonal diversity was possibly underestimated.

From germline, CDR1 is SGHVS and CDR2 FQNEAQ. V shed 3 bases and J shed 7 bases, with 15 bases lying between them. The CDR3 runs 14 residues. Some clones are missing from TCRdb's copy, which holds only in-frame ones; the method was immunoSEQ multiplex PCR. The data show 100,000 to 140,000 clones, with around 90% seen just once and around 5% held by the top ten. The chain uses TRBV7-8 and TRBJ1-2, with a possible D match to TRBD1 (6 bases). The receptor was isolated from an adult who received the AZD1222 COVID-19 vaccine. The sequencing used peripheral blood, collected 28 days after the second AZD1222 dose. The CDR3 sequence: CASSFVHREGGYTF. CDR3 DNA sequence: TGTGCCAGCAGCTTCGTACACAGGGAGGGTGGCTACACCTTC.